One and the same sample provided the 20 T cell receptor beta chains below, sequenced in a study of blood T cell repertoires in COVID-19. This table comes from immunoSEQ multiplex PCR, and its TCRdb copy is limited to in-frame clones, with some not included. The top ten hold roughly 45% of the sample, which has just under 80,000 clones, roughly 88% seen once. The sample was peripheral blood. The receptors originated from a human donor in a cohort sampled during active COVID-19.

This chain uses TRBV18 with TRBJ2-2; 7 nucleotides agree with TRBD1. Germline V lookup: CDR1 KGHSH, CDR2 LQKENI. Trimming removed 5 bases from V and 6 bases from J; junction bases left unmatched: 6. This CDR3 contains 14 residues. CDR3 amino acids: CASSKPQGAGELFF. The CDR3 coding sequence is TGTGCCAGCTCAAAACCGCAGGGGGCCGGGGAGCTGTTTTTT.

The rearrangement joins TRBV18 to TRBJ2-1; TRBD2 aligns across 9 bases. Germline V gives CDR1 KGHSH, CDR2 LQKENI. CDR3 length: 16 amino acids. J lost 1 base, V lost 2 bases, and 3 bases had no gene match. The CDR3 coding sequence is TGTGCCAGCTCACCAACTAGCGGGTTATCCTACAATGAGCAGTTCTTC. Translating it yields CASSPTSGLSYNEQFF. The full variable domain, its missing parts supplied by reference TRBV18 and TRBJ2-1, is NAGVMQNPRHLVRRRGQEARLRCSPMKGHSHVYWYRQLPEEGLKFMVYLQKENIIDESGMPKERFSAEFPKEGPSILRIQQVVRGDSAAYFCASSPTSGLSYNEQFFGPGTRLTVL.

V is TRBV24-1 and J is TRBJ2-6; no clear D. The CDR3 is 14 amino acids. V shed 5 bases and J shed 3 bases, with 7 bases lying between them. In germline, CDR1 is KGHDR, CDR2 SFDVKD. CDR3 loop: CATSVGVGANVLTF. CDR3 DNA sequence: TGTGCCACCAGTGTGGGCGTTGGGGCCAACGTCCTGACTTTC.

CDR3 DNA sequence: TGTGCCAGTAAGGGACAGGTTTCCTACGAGCAGTACTTC. Encoded protein: CASKGQVSYEQYF. V gene TRBV19 combines with J gene TRBJ2-7; TRBD1 aligns across 8 bases. The CDR3 has 13 amino acids. From germline, CDR1 is LNHDA and CDR2 SQIVND (reference sequence). With 7 bases clipped from V and 1 base from J, the junction kept 3 bases outside the gene matches.

This chain links TRBV9 with TRBJ2-5, with TRBD1 matching 7 bases. CDR1 is SGDLS and CDR2 is YYNGEE in the germline V gene. The CDR3 runs 15 residues. V gave up 6 bases and J gave up 2 bases; unmatched junction bases: 10. Written as DNA, the CDR3 is TGTGCCAGCAACGAACTAGGGGGCCCTCAAGAGACCCAGTACTTC. Protein sequence: CASNELGGPQETQYF.

This chain joins TRBV7-2 and TRBJ2-1, with 8 bases fitting TRBD2. Trimming removed 3 bases from V and 7 bases from J; junction bases left unmatched: 11. Germline V lookup: CDR1 SGHTA, CDR2 FQGNSA. The CDR3 has 16 amino acids. The CDR3: CASSFSSFRGGNEQFF. The CDR3 DNA reads TGTGCCAGCAGCTTCTCATCATTTCGGGGGGGGAATGAGCAGTTCTTC. The full variable domain, its missing parts supplied by reference TRBV7-2 and TRBJ2-1, is GAGVSQSPSNKVTEKGKDVELRCDPISGHTALYWYRQSLGQGLEFLIYFQGNSAPDKSGLPSDRFSAERTGGSVSTLTIQRTQQEDSAVYLCASSFSSFRGGNEQFFGPGTRLTVL.

CDR3 nucleotide sequence: TGCGCCAGCAGCCCGGACCTACTAGGGACAGGGAACTCCTACGAGCAGTACTTC. Translated: CASSPDLLGTGNSYEQYF. The chain joins TRBV5-1 to TRBJ2-7; 9 nucleotides agree with TRBD1. The CDR3 covers 18 residues. The trim removed 4 bases at V and 0 bases at J, leaving 14 bases unmatched. Germline V gene lookup returns CDR1 SGHRS and CDR2 YFSETQ.

The chain joins TRBV19 to TRBJ2-5, with 7 nucleotides matching TRBD1. The CDR3 totals 19 residues. Germline trimming cut 7 bases from V and 0 bases from J; bases unmatched to any gene: 20. Germline CDR1 and CDR2: LNHDA and SQIVND (reference sequence). CDR3 coding DNA: TGTGCCAGTATTCGACAGGGCAGCCCGACCACCCCAGACCAAGAGACCCAGTACTTC. As protein: CASIRQGSPTTPDQETQYF.

The chain carries TRBV5-1 and TRBJ2-4; 8 nucleotides agree with TRBD1. CDR3 length: 14 residues. With 4 bases clipped from V and 6 bases from J, the junction kept 6 bases outside the gene matches. Germline CDR1 and CDR2: SGHRS and YFSETQ. CDR3 bases: TGCGCCAGCAGCGCGGGACAGGTGGGAAACATTCAGTACTTC. It encodes CASSAGQVGNIQYF.

This chain joins TRBV6-6 and TRBJ1-1; 11 positions agree with TRBD1. The CDR3 is 18 amino acids. J lost 1 base, V lost 5 bases, and 12 bases had no gene match. Per the germline V gene, CDR1 is MNHNY and CDR2 is SVGAGI (reference sequence). This CDR3 is CASSLGQGARVRNTEAFF. CDR3 in DNA: TGTGCCAGCAGTCTAGGACAGGGGGCTCGAGTTAGGAACACTGAAGCTTTCTTT.

The V and J genes are TRBV7-2 and TRBJ2-7; 8 bases are a match to TRBD1. V was clipped by 1 base and J by 3 bases; unmatched bases: 5. CDR1 is SGHTA, CDR2 FQGNSA, per germline. The CDR3 extends over 15 amino acids. The CDR3 bases are TGTGCCAGCAGCTTAGGGGGACAGGCCCTCTACGAGCAGTACTTC. Translated, it gives CASSLGGQALYEQYF. The full variable domain, with the rest looked up from reference TRBV7-2 and TRBJ2-7, is GAGVSQSPSNKVTEKGKDVELRCDPISGHTALYWYRQSLGQGLEFLIYFQGNSAPDKSGLPSDRFSAERTGGSVSTLTIQRTQQEDSAVYLCASSLGGQALYEQYFGPGTRLTVT.

This clone has just one count. V gene TRBV5-4 combines with J gene TRBJ2-1; D uncertain. The CDR3 extends over 12 amino acids. Germline values: CDR1 SGHNT, CDR2 YYREEE (reference sequence). V gave up 2 bases and J gave up 5 bases, with 5 bases separating them. CDR3 DNA sequence: TGTGCCAGCAGCTTACATGACAATGAGCAGTTCTTC. Amino acids: CASSLHDNEQFF.

V gene TRBV9 combines with J gene TRBJ2-5, with 12 bases fitting TRBD2. CDR3 size: 14 residues. J was trimmed by 1 base and V by 7 bases; bases with no gene match: 2. CDR1 SGDLS and CDR2 YYNGEE come from the germline V gene. CDR3 DNA sequence: TGTGCCAGCTCTAGCGGGGGGGCCCAAGAGACCCAGTACTTC. Protein: CASSSGGAQETQYF.

The chain uses TRBV4-3 and TRBJ2-7; 9 bases are a match to TRBD2. The V gene end was trimmed by 0 bases and the J gene end by 8 bases; junction bases not matched to a gene: 8. The CDR3 has 15 amino acids. Germline V CDR1 and CDR2: LGHNA, YSLEER. The CDR3 nucleotides read TGCGCCAGCAGCCAAGATTTCGGCGGGGGGGCGCAGCAGTACTTC. This gives the protein CASSQDFGGGAQQYF.

The V call is TRBV27, the J call TRBJ1-6; the D is unclear. The germline V gene has CDR1 MNHEY and CDR2 SMNVEV (reference sequence). The CDR3 has 13 residues. Between the trimmed V and J ends, which lost 3 bases and 7 bases, there was a span of 7 bases. CDR3 in DNA: TGTGCCAGCAGTTTGAAACTAAATTCACCCCTCCACTTT. Protein: CASSLKLNSPLHF.

V usage is TRBV28 and J usage is TRBJ2-5; 8 bases line up with TRBD2. J gave up 0 bases and V 7 bases, and 10 bases lay outside the gene matches. Germline V gene lookup returns CDR1 MDHEN and CDR2 SYDVKM. The CDR3 extends over 16 amino acids. The CDR3 nucleotides are TGTGCCAGCAATTCCATGGGCGGGGGGCACCAAGAGACCCAGTACTTC. Translating gives CASNSMGGGHQETQYF. The full variable domain, with the rest looked up from reference TRBV28 and TRBJ2-5, is DVKVTQSSRYLVKRTGEKVFLECVQDMDHENMFWYRQDPGLGLRLIYFSYDVKMKEKGDIPEGYSVSREKKERFSLILESASTNQTSMYLCASNSMGGGHQETQYFGPGTRLLVL.

This chain joins TRBV28 and TRBJ1-5; D gene ambiguous. The germline CDR1 and CDR2 sequences are MDHEN and SYDVKM. V was cut by 4 bases and J by 6 bases, with 7 bases left in between. There are 12 residues in the CDR3. CDR3 loop: CASSSRSQPQHF. CDR3 nucleotide sequence: TGTGCCAGCAGTTCGCGAAGTCAGCCCCAGCATTTT.

The V and J genes are TRBV10-3 and TRBJ2-3, with a possible D match to TRBD1 (5 bases). The CDR3 is made up of 16 amino acids. The V end lost 0 bases, the J end lost 2 bases, and 12 bases lay between the germline ends. Germline V gene data show CDR1 as ENHRY and CDR2 as SYGVKD. CDR3 protein: CAISESEGADTDTQYF. Here the CDR3 DNA reads TGTGCCATCAGTGAGTCCGAAGGGGCTGACACAGATACGCAGTATTTT.

The chain joins TRBV10-1 to TRBJ1-1; tentative D call: TRBD1 (6 bases). The CDR3 sequence is 15 residues long. With 0 bases removed from V and 1 base from J, the gap between germline ends came to 9 bases. From germline, CDR1 is WNHNN and CDR2 SYGVQD (reference sequence). The CDR3 sequence is CASSESLQGNTEAFF. CDR3 nucleotides: TGCGCCAGCAGTGAGTCGTTACAGGGGAACACTGAAGCTTTCTTT.

This sequence joins TRBV11-2 and TRBJ2-3; TRBD1 matches 8 bases. CDR3 length: 17 residues. The V gene's germline CDR1 is SGHAT and CDR2 FQNNGV. Germline trimming cut 5 bases from V and 1 base from J; bases unmatched to any gene: 11. The CDR3 loop reads CASSPVLQGVGTDTQYF. DNA for the CDR3: TGTGCCAGCAGCCCCGTGTTACAGGGGGTCGGCACAGATACGCAGTATTTT.